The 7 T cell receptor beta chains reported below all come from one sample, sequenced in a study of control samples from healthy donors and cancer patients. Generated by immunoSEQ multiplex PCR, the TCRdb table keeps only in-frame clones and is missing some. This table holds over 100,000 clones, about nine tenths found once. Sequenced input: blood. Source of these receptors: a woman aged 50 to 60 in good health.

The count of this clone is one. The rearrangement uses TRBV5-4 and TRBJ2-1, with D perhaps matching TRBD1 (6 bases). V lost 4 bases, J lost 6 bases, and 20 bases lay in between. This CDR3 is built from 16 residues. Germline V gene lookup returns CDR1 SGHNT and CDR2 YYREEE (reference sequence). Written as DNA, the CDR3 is TGTGCCAGCAGCGTTTCCGGGACAATCCCCCTCAATGAGCAGTTCTTC. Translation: CASSVSGTIPLNEQFF.

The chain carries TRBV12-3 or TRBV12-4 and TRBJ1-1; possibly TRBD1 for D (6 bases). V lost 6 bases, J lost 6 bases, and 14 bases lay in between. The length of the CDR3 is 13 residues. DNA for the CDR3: TGTGCCAGCAGGCCGCAGGGGCGGGCTGAAGCTTTCTTT. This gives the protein CASRPQGRAEAFF.

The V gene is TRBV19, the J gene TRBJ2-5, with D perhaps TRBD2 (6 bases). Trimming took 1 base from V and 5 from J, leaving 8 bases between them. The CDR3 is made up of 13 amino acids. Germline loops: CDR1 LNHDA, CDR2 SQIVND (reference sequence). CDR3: CASSIGRGETQYF. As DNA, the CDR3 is TGTGCCAGTAGTATAGGACGGGGGGAGACCCAGTACTTC. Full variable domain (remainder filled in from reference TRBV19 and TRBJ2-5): DGGITQSPKYLFRKEGQNVTLSCEQNLNHDAMYWYRQDPGQGLRLIYYSQIVNDFQKGDIAEGYSVSREKKESFPLTVTSAQKNPTAFYLCASSIGRGETQYFGPGTRLLVL.

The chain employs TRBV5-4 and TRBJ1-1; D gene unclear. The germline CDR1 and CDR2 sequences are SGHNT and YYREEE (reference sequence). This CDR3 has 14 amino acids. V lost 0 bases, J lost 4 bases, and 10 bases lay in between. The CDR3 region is CASSLVGSRTEAFF. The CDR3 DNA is TGTGCCAGCAGCTTGGTTGGTTCACGCACTGAAGCTTTCTTT.

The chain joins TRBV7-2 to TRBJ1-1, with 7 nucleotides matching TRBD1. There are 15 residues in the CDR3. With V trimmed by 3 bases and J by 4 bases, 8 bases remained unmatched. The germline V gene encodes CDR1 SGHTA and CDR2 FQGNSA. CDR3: CASSFGSRGATEAFF. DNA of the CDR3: TGTGCCAGCAGCTTTGGGTCCAGGGGGGCCACTGAAGCTTTCTTT.

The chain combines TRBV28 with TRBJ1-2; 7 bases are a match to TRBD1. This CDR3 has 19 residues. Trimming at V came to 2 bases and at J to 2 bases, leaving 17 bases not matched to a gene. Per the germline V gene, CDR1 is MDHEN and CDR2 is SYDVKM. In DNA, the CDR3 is TGTGCCAGCAGTTTAAGTCGGGTTTTTGCCAGCAGGGGGAACTATGGCTACACCTTC. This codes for CASSLSRVFASRGNYGYTF.

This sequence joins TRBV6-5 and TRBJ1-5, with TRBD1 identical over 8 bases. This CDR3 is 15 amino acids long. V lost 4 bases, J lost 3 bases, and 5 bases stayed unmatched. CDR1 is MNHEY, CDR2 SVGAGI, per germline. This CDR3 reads CASSSRQGINQPQHF. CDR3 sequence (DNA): TGTGCCAGCAGTTCACGACAGGGGATCAATCAGCCCCAGCATTTT.